Listed here are 2 T cell receptor beta chains from one sample, sequenced in a study of PD-1 blockade in classical Hodgkin lymphoma. Indicated time point: cycle 4 day 1 (C4D1), after less than 7 weeks of nivolumab. All patients experienced relapse after autologous stem cell transplantation, and brentuximab vedotin exposure was variable. Libraries were prepared by immunoSEQ multiplex PCR; TCRdb keeps only in-frame clonotypes and omits some of them. The data contain about 14,000 clones, 80% to 90% of them singletons. The material was peripheral blood mononuclear cells (PBMCs), obtained before the fourth cycle of nivolumab. Receptors originate from a human donor with classical Hodgkin lymphoma.

This clone showed up just once. The gene calls are TRBV2 and TRBJ2-2; 8 positions match TRBD1. V gave up 8 bases and J gave up 6 bases; unmatched junction bases: 11. From germline, CDR1 is SNHLY and CDR2 FYNNEI. This CDR3 comprises 15 residues. CDR3 nucleotides: TGTGCCAGCTTCCCAGGGGGCGTTTTATCCGGGGAGCTGTTTTTT. This sequence encodes CASFPGGVLSGELFF.

V and J are TRBV2 and TRBJ2-7; possibly TRBD2 for D (5 bases). CDR1 SNHLY and CDR2 FYNNEI come from the germline V gene. Trimming removed 7 bases from V and 1 base from J, with 14 bases in between. This CDR3 spans 14 amino acids. CDR3 sequence reads: CASTDQGSSYEQYF. CDR3 in DNA: TGTGCCAGCACCGACCAAGGGAGTTCCTACGAGCAGTACTTC. Using reference TRBV2 and TRBJ2-7 for the parts outside the CDR3, the full variable domain is EPEVTQTPSHQVTQMGQEVILRCVPISNHLYFYWYRQILGQKVEFLVSFYNNEISEKSEIFDDQFSVERPDGSNFTLKIRSTKLEDSAMYFCASTDQGSSYEQYFGPGTRLTVT.